This T cell receptor (beta chain) derives from a study of blood T cell repertoires in COVID-19. Study summary: The United States, Italy and Spain provided the acute and convalescent COVID-19 samples.

Seattle enrolled patients during active infection and tracked them longitudinally. The V gene's germline CDR1 is SGHAT and CDR2 FQNNGV. The CDR3 sequence is 15 residues long. Germline trimming cut 2 bases from V and 9 bases from J; bases unmatched to any gene: 5. TCRdb keeps only in-frame clones here, not all; method: immunoSEQ multiplex PCR. The sample contains approximately 210,000 clones, 80% to 85% of which appear only once. The TCR originated in a woman over 75 with COVID-19, enrolled during active disease. The sample comprised peripheral blood. The gene calls are TRBV11-2 and TRBJ1-6; 9 nucleotides line up with TRBD1. The CDR3 protein is CASSLQQGAVSPLHF. DNA of the CDR3: TGTGCCAGCAGCTTACAACAGGGGGCCGTTTCACCCCTCCACTTT.